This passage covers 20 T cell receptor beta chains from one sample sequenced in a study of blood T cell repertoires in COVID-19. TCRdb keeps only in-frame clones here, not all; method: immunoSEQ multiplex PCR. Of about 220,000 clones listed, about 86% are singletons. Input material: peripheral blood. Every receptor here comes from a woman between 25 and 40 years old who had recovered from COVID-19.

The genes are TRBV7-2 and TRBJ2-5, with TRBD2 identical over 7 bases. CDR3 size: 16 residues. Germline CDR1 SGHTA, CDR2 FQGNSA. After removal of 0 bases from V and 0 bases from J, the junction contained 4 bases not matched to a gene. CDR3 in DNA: TGTGCCAGCAGCTTAGCAGTGCGGGAGTACCAAGAGACCCAGTACTTC. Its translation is CASSLAVREYQETQYF.

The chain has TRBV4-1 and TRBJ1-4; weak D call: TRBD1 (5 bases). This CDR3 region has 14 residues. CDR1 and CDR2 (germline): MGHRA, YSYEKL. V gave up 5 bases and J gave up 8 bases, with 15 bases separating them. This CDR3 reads CASSDTGEPEKLFF. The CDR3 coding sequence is TGCGCCAGCAGCGATACGGGGGAGCCAGAAAAACTGTTTTTT.

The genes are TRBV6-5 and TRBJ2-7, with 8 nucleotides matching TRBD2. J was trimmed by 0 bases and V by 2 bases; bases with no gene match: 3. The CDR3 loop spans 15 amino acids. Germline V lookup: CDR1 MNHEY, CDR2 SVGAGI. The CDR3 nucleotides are TGTGCCAGCAGTTACGGAGGGACTAGCTCCTACGAGCAGTACTTC. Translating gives CASSYGGTSSYEQYF.

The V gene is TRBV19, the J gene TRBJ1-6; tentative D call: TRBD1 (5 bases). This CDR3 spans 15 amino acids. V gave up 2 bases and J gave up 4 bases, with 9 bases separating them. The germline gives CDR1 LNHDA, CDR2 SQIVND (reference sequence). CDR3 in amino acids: CASSIQGLYNSPLHF. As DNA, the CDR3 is TGTGCCAGTAGTATACAGGGATTATATAATTCACCCCTCCACTTT.

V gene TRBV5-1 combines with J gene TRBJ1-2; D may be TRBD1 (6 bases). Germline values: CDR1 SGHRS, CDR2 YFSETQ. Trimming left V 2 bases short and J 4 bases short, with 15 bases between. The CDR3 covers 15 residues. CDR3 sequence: CASSFSGGEGYGYTF. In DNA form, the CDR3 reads TGCGCCAGCAGCTTCAGTGGGGGCGAGGGCTATGGCTACACCTTC.

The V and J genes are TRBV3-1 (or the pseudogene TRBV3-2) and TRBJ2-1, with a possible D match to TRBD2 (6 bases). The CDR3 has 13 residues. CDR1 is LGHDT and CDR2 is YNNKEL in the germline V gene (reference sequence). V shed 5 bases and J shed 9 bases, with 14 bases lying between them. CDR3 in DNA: TGTGCCAGCAGCGGGACTTTGCGTGGTGAGCAGTTCTTC. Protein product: CASSGTLRGEQFF.

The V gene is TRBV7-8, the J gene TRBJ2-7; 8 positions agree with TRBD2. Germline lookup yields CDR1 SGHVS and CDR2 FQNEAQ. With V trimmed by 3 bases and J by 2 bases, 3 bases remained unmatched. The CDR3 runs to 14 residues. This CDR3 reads CASSFGGDPYEQYF. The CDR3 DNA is TGTGCCAGCAGCTTCGGGGGGGATCCCTACGAGCAGTACTTC.

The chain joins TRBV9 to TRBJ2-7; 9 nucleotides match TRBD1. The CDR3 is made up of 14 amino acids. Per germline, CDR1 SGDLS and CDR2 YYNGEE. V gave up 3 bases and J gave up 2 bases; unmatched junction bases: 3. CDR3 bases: TGTGCCAGCAGCGGACAGGGGGTCCCCTACGAGCAGTACTTC. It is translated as CASSGQGVPYEQYF.

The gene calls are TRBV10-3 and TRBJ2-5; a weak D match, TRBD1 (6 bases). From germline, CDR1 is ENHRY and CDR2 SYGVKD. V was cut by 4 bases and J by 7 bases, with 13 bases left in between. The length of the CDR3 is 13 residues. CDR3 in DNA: TGTGCCATCAGTGCCCTAGAACAGGGGACCCAGTACTTC. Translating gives CAISALEQGTQYF.

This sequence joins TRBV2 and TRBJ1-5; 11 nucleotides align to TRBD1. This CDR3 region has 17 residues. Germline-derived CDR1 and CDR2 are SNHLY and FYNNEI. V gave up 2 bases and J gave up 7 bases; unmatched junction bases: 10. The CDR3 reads CASSEYKWDRGNQPQHF. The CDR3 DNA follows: TGTGCCAGCAGTGAATATAAATGGGACAGGGGGAACCAGCCCCAGCATTTT. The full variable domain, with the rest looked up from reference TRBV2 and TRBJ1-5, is EPEVTQTPSHQVTQMGQEVILRCVPISNHLYFYWYRQILGQKVEFLVSFYNNEISEKSEIFDDQFSVERPDGSNFTLKIRSTKLEDSAMYFCASSEYKWDRGNQPQHFGDGTRLSIL.

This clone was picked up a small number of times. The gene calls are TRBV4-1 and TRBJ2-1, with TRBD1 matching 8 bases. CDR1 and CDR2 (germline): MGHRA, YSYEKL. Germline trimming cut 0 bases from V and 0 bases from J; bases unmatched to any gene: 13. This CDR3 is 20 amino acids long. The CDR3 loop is CASSQESPSTGVSSYNEQFF. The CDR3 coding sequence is TGCGCCAGCAGCCAAGAGTCCCCTTCGACAGGGGTCAGCTCCTACAATGAGCAGTTCTTC.

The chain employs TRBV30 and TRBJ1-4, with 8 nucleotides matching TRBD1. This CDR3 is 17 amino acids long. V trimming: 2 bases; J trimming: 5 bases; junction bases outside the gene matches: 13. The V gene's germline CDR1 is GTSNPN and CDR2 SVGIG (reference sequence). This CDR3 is CAWSRTGRGRPNEKLFF. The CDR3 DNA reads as TGTGCCTGGAGTAGGACAGGGAGAGGGAGGCCCAATGAAAAACTGTTTTTT.

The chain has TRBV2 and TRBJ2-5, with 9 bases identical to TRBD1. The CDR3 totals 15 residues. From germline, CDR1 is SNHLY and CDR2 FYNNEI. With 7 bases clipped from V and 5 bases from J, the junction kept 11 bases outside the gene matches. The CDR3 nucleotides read TGTGCCAGCACACTGGACAGGGGAGGAGGGGAGACCCAGTACTTC. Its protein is CASTLDRGGGETQYF. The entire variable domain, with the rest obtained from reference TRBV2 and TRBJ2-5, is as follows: EPEVTQTPSHQVTQMGQEVILRCVPISNHLYFYWYRQILGQKVEFLVSFYNNEISEKSEIFDDQFSVERPDGSNFTLKIRSTKLEDSAMYFCASTLDRGGGETQYFGPGTRLLVL.

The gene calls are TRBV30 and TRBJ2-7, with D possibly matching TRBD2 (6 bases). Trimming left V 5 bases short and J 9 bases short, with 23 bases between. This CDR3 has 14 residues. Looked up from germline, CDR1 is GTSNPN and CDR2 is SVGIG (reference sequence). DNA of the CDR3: TGTGCCTGGTGCCCCGTGGGGGAGGAGGTCACGCAGTACTTC. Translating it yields CAWCPVGEEVTQYF.

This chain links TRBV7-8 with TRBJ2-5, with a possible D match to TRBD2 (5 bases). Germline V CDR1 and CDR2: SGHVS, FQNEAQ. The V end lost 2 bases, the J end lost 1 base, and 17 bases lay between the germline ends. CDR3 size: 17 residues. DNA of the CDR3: TGTGCCAGCAGCTTACCAATGGCGGCTGCGGGCCAAGAGACCCAGTACTTC. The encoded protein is CASSLPMAAAGQETQYF.

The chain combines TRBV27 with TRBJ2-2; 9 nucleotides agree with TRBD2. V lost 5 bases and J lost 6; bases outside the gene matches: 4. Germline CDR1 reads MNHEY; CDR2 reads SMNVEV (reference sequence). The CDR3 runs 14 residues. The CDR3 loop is CASSPGTSPGELFF. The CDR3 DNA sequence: TGTGCCAGCAGTCCAGGGACTAGCCCCGGGGAGCTGTTTTTT.

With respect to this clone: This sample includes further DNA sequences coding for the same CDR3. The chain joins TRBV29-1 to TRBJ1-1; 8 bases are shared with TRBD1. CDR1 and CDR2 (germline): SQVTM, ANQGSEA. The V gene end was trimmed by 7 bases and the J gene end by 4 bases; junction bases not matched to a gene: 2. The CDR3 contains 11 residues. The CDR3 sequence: CSGDRGTEAFF. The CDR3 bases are TGCAGCGGTGACAGGGGCACTGAAGCTTTCTTT.

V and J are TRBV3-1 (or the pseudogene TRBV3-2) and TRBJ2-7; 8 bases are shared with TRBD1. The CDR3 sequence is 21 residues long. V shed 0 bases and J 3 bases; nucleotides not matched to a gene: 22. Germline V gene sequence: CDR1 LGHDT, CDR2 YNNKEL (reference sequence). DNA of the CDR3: TGTGCCAGCAGCCAAGATTATATGTGCCCAAGATTGGGACAGGAGGACTACGAGCAGTACTTC. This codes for CASSQDYMCPRLGQEDYEQYF.

As DNA, the CDR3 is TGTGCCAGCAGTTACGGAGGTCGTGGTGAAAAACTGTTTTTT. Translated, it gives CASSYGGRGEKLFF. The gene calls are TRBV6-5 and TRBJ1-4; D is ambiguous. Deletions cut 2 bases from V and 7 bases from J, with 11 bases between. Germline V gene data show CDR1 as MNHEY and CDR2 as SVGAGI. The CDR3 covers 14 residues.

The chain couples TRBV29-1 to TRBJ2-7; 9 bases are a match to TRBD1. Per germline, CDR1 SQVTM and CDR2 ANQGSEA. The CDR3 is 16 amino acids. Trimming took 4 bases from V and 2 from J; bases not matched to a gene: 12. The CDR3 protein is CSVVQTGGAAPYEQYF. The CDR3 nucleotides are TGCAGCGTTGTCCAAACAGGGGGCGCGGCGCCCTACGAGCAGTACTTC.